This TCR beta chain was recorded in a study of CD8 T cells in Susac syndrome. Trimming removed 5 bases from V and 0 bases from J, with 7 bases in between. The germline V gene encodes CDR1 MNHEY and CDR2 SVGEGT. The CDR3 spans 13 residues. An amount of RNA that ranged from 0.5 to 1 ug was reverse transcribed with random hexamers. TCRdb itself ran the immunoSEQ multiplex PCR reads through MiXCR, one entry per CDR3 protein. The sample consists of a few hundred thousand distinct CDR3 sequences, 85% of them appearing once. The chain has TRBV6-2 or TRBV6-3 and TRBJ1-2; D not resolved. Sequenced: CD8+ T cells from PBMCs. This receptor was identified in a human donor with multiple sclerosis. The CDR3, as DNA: TGTGCCAGCAGTCTACCCGCTAACTATGGCTACACCTTC. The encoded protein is CASSLPANYGYTF.